The 19 T cell receptor beta chains given below trace back to one sample, sequenced in a study of T cells after yellow fever vaccination. TCRdb itself ran the 5' RACE reads through MiXCR, one entry per CDR3 protein. This table holds about 340,000 distinct CDR3 sequences, 9.5% to 15% found once. The sequences come from CD4+ T cells sorted from PBMCs, collected 15 days after the yellow fever booster vaccination. These receptors all come from a man in his late teens or twenties who received the YFV17D yellow fever vaccine.

This clonotype was picked up a small number of times. This CDR3 reads CASSSTGYEQYV. CDR3 sequence (DNA): TGTGCCAGCAGCTCCACGGGCTACGAGCAGTACGTC. The V call is TRBV7-2, the J call TRBJ2-7; D is uncertain. Per germline, CDR1 SGHTA and CDR2 FQGNSA. V dropped 4 bases and J dropped 3 bases, with 7 bases sitting between them. This CDR3 has 12 amino acids.

This clonotype was seen many times. The chain links TRBV7-2 to TRBJ2-5, with D unresolved. The germline V gene encodes CDR1 SGHTA and CDR2 FQGNSA. Trimming removed 5 bases from V and 7 bases from J, with 8 bases in between. The CDR3 totals 11 residues. DNA of the CDR3: TGTGCCAGCAGCGCCCCCGCGACCCAGTACTTC. This translates into CASSAPATQYF.

There are a few counts of this clonotype. The genes are TRBV5-1 and TRBJ2-2; TRBD1 or TRBD2 may be the D gene (5 bases each). The germline gives CDR1 SGHRS, CDR2 YFSETQ. Trimming shortened V by 2 bases and J by 4 bases, and 12 bases separated the two germline ends. The CDR3 extends over 15 amino acids. The CDR3 DNA follows: TGCGCCAGCAGCTTACCTGGGGGTCGCACCGGGGAGCTGTTTTTT. It codes for CASSLPGGRTGELFF.

V usage is TRBV4-3 and J usage is TRBJ2-1; D is unresolved. The CDR3 totals 15 residues. From germline, CDR1 is LGHNA and CDR2 YSLEER. Trimming took 0 bases from V and 6 from J, leaving 12 bases between them. The CDR3 sequence: CASSQEGLGTNEQFF. The CDR3 nucleotides are TGCGCCAGCAGCCAAGAAGGGCTAGGAACCAATGAGCAGTTCTTC.

This clonotype has a count of ten or more. The chain combines TRBV6-5 with TRBJ1-5; D is perhaps TRBD1 (5 bases). The CDR3 spans 13 residues. CDR1 is MNHEY and CDR2 is SVGAGI in the germline V gene. Trimming stripped 2 bases from V and 8 bases from J, with 10 bases between. The CDR3 sequence is CASSYRGREPQHF. DNA for the CDR3: TGTGCCAGCAGTTACAGGGGACGGGAGCCCCAGCATTTT.

In this sample, this clonotype turned up a few times. The chain links TRBV4-1 to TRBJ1-1; D ambiguous. The CDR3 extends over 14 amino acids. Trimming stripped 4 bases from V and 6 bases from J, with 15 bases between. Germline values: CDR1 MGHRA, CDR2 YSYEKL. DNA for the CDR3: TGCGCCAGCAGCCCATCTTACCGGGCGGCTGAAGCTTTCTTT. Translated, it gives CASSPSYRAAEAFF.

This clonotype appeared a few times. The chain carries TRBV15 and TRBJ1-4; possibly TRBD1 for D (5 bases). CDR3 length equals 15 residues. The V gene lost 5 bases and the J gene lost 4 bases, with 14 bases spanning the gap. CDR1 LNHNV and CDR2 YYDKDF come from the germline V gene (reference sequence). CDR3: CATSARDGFNEKLFF. CDR3 nucleotide sequence: TGTGCCACCAGCGCCCGGGACGGCTTTAATGAAAAACTGTTTTTT.

This clonotype was seen more than once but under ten times. The chain uses TRBV6-1 and TRBJ2-3; D gene uncertain. Germline CDR1 reads MNHNS; CDR2 reads SASEGT. Trimming shortened V by 6 bases and J by 2 bases, and 18 bases separated the two germline ends. CDR3 length: 16 amino acids. This CDR3 reads CASRLSGLGSTDTQYF. The DNA of the CDR3 is TGTGCCAGCAGGCTAAGTGGTCTGGGATCCACAGATACGCAGTATTTT.

This clonotype was picked up a small number of times. This sequence joins TRBV6-2 or TRBV6-3 and TRBJ2-1, with 13 nucleotides matching TRBD2. Germline V gene data show CDR1 as MNHEY and CDR2 as SVGEGT. The CDR3 has 17 amino acids. Unmatched junction bases numbered 11, after V lost 5 bases and J lost 7 bases. The DNA for the CDR3 is TGTGCCAGCAGTGACGGGACTAGCGGGGTTAAGTCGAATGAGCAGTTCTTC. Its translation: CASSDGTSGVKSNEQFF.

This clonotype has a handful of counts. The V and J genes are TRBV6-5 and TRBJ1-6, with TRBD1 matching 8 bases. This CDR3 spans 13 amino acids. CDR1 is MNHEY and CDR2 is SVGAGI in the germline V gene. The V and J ends lost 7 bases and 10 bases, in that order; junction bases with no gene match: 6. This CDR3 is CASTGQGSSPLHF. In nucleotides, the CDR3 is TGTGCCAGCACCGGACAGGGCTCCTCACCCCTCCACTTT.

This clonotype was found a few times. V and J are TRBV7-2 and TRBJ2-3, with D uncertain. With 6 bases removed from V and 2 bases from J, the gap between germline ends came to 6 bases. From germline, CDR1 is SGHTA and CDR2 FQGNSA. The CDR3 length is 12 residues. The CDR3 DNA reads as TGTGCCAGCAGACACAACACAGATACGCAGTATTTT. It yields the protein CASRHNTDTQYF.

This clonotype has ten or more counts. The chain uses TRBV14 and TRBJ2-3; 13 positions agree with TRBD2. J lost 4 bases, V lost 2 bases, and 0 bases had no gene match. The CDR3 spans 15 residues. Germline V lookup: CDR1 SGHDN, CDR2 FVKESK. CDR3 coding DNA: TGTGCCAGCAGCCAAACTAGCGGGGGGGCAGATACGCAGTATTTT. Translating it yields CASSQTSGGADTQYF. The whole variable domain, filled in from reference TRBV14 and TRBJ2-3, reads EAGVTQFPSHSVIEKGQTVTLRCDPISGHDNLYWYRRVMGKEIKFLLHFVKESKQDESGMPNNRFLAERTGGTYSTLKVQPAELEDSGVYFCASSQTSGGADTQYFGPGTRLTVL.

This rearrangement joins TRBV20-1 to TRBJ2-1, with 9 bases aligning to TRBD1. This CDR3 spans 15 amino acids. The V gene end was trimmed by 6 bases and the J gene end by 0 bases; junction bases not matched to a gene: 6. Germline CDR1 reads DFQATT; CDR2 reads SNEGSKA (reference sequence). The DNA of the CDR3 is TGCAGTGCCCCAGGACAGGGGAGCTCCTACAATGAGCAGTTCTTC. Amino acids: CSAPGQGSSYNEQFF.

The rearrangement joins TRBV27 to TRBJ2-3; D perhaps matches TRBD2 (5 bases). Trimming shortened V by 4 bases and J by 2 bases, and 13 bases separated the two germline ends. The CDR3 contains 15 residues. Germline CDR1 and CDR2: MNHEY and SMNVEV (reference sequence). The CDR3 coding sequence is TGTGCCAGCAGTTCCCGTTTCGGGGACACAGATACGCAGTATTTT. This encodes CASSSRFGDTDTQYF.

This clonotype occurred a few times. The CDR3 DNA follows: TGTGCCAGCACCGTCAGCGGGGGAGAGACCCAGTACTTC. Encoded protein: CASTVSGGETQYF. The gene calls are TRBV12-3 or TRBV12-4 and TRBJ2-5; TRBD2 matches 8 bases. Losses at the gene ends were 7 bases for V and 4 bases for J; bases not matched to a gene: 5. The CDR3 covers 13 residues.

This clonotype was observed many times. The chain combines TRBV11-2 with TRBJ2-5; the D gene is possibly TRBD2 (5 bases). Germline V gives CDR1 SGHAT, CDR2 FQNNGV. The CDR3 consists of 13 residues. V lost 7 bases to trimming and J lost 4 bases, with 13 bases between them. This CDR3 reads CASTPRRAETQYF. As DNA, the CDR3 is TGTGCCAGCACCCCCAGGCGGGCAGAGACCCAGTACTTC.

This clonotype was recorded many times. The chain joins TRBV2 to TRBJ1-2; D is ambiguous. Germline CDR1 reads SNHLY; CDR2 reads FYNNEI. The CDR3 sequence is 12 residues long. Trimming removed 7 bases from V and 4 bases from J, with 10 bases in between. Written as DNA, the CDR3 is TGTGCCAGCAAAAGGGATATCTATGGCTACACCTTC. This encodes CASKRDIYGYTF.

At least ten counts were recorded for this clonotype. This chain uses TRBV28 with TRBJ2-5; the match to TRBD2 covers 10 bases. The J segment lost 5 bases and the V segment lost 5 bases, leaving 11 bases of the junction unmatched. Germline assignment: CDR1 MDHEN and CDR2 SYDVKM. This CDR3 is 16 amino acids long. The CDR3 loop reads CASSVVSGGTWETQYF. The CDR3 DNA is TGTGCCAGCAGTGTCGTTAGCGGGGGGACATGGGAGACCCAGTACTTC.

The chain is built from TRBV12-3 or TRBV12-4 and TRBJ2-6, with D perhaps given as TRBD1 or TRBD2 (5 bases each). V shed 5 bases and J shed 0 bases, with 14 bases lying between them. CDR3 length: 17 residues. CDR3 in amino acids: CASSPGIRASGANVLTF. The DNA for the CDR3 is TGTGCCAGCAGTCCCGGGATCAGGGCCTCTGGGGCCAACGTCCTGACTTTC.